Described below is a single T cell receptor (beta chain) sequence and its context. Its antigen is not identified. As to treatment: some 20 received Ad26.COV2.S at low or high dose, single or two shots; several received placebo; per-sample allocation not given. Sampling occurred on day 63 after the first vaccine or placebo injection. Sequencing used immunoSEQ multiplex PCR; TCRdb keeps in-frame clones, though not all of them. The sample holds under 500,000 clones, over 80% seen once. The sample originates from a study of Ad26.COV2.S vaccination and SARS-CoV-2 variants. Study details: By the intramuscular route, Ad26.COV2.S was given once, or twice 56 days apart.

Whole-study findings and limits: Those who received the vaccine showed greater spike-specific TCR breadth than those given placebo. The authors reported substantial breadth in spike-specific CD8+ and CD4+ T cell responses after vaccination. Vaccinees and placebo recipients showed similar non-spike TCR breadth.

J lost 8 bases, V lost 4 bases, and 7 bases had no gene match. The CDR3 is made up of 16 amino acids. Germline CDR1 LGHDT, CDR2 YNNKEL (reference sequence). The specimen comprised peripheral blood, sampled in a trial of Ad26.COV2.S vaccine versus placebo. The V and J genes are TRBV3-1 (or the pseudogene TRBV3-2) and TRBJ2-3, with 15 bases aligning to TRBD2. The receptor comes from a person aged 18-60 years who received the Ad26.COV2.S COVID-19 vaccine or a placebo. CDR3 in DNA: TGTGCCAGCAGCCCCCGGACTAGCGGGGGGGGCGGTACGCAGTATTTT. Amino acid sequence: CASSPRTSGGGGTQYF.